By proportion, the clone carrying this T cell receptor (beta chain) is medium-sized. Its specificity is not known. This entry is derived from a study of T cell clones after liver transplantation. Turning to the study itself: Graft-donor-reactive sequences were compared with third-party-reactive TCRbeta sequences from pre-transplant mixed lymphocyte reactions. Timepoints were pre-transplant, pre-withdrawal, and after withdrawal was completed or failed. Overall study results and limits: Conclusions were preliminary, with small, heterogeneous patient groups. The donor-reactive repertoire was only partly measurable in two subjects, lacking donor cells.

V lost 4 bases and J lost 4; bases outside the gene matches: 9. The germline CDR1 and CDR2 sequences are SGHNT and YYREEE (reference sequence). The CDR3 has 17 amino acids. TCRdb's copy holds only in-frame clones and misses some; the assay was immunoSEQ multiplex PCR. The sample contains about 24,000 clones, more than 65% of which appear only once. The source material was CD4+ T cells from blood, sampled before liver transplant. The clonotype originates from a human donor who received a liver transplant. The chain joins TRBV5-4 to TRBJ2-2; TRBD1 matches 11 bases. The chain's CDR3 is CASSPAGQGVVTGELFF. CDR3 sequence (DNA): TGTGCCAGCAGCCCCGCGGGACAGGGGGTAGTCACCGGGGAGCTGTTTTTT. Drawing the rest from reference TRBV5-4 and TRBJ2-2, the complete variable domain is ETGVTQSPTHLIKTRGQQVTLRCSSQSGHNTVSWYQQALGQGPQFIFQYYREEENGRGNFPPRFSGLQFPNYSSELNVNALELDDSALYLCASSPAGQGVVTGELFFGEGSRLTVL.